The source of this T cell receptor beta chain is a study of cytomegalovirus exposure and HLA in healthy donors. Study-wide results and limits: Reports described diagnosis of cytomegalovirus status by the classifier as highly specific and sensitive. Data from an earlier analysis indicated that most TCR beta V segments were productive either about 90% or about 30% of the time.

PCR employed 60 Vbeta and 13 Jbeta primers. The repertoire was sequenced with immunoSEQ multiplex PCR; TCRdb's copy has only in-frame clones and lacks some. This table has some 200,000 clones, 75% to 90% appearing once. On this clone: Its antigen is still unknown.

Germline CDR1 and CDR2: SEHNR and FQNEAQ (reference sequence). This CDR3 has 14 amino acids. V was shortened by 3 bases and J by 7 bases, with 15 bases between the two germline ends. The source of this sequence is a woman aged 40 to 49 in good health and CMV-seronegative. Sequenced input: PBMCs. The genes are TRBV7-9 and TRBJ1-1; a weak D match, TRBD1 (6 bases). The CDR3 nucleotides are TGTGCCAGCAGCTTCCCAGGGGAAATATTTGAAGCTTTCTTT. It specifies CASSFPGEIFEAFF.